This TCR beta chain was sequenced in a study of blood T cell repertoires in COVID-19. Study at large: Sources were T cells, B-cell-depleted T cells, or PBMCs; the material itself was cDNA or gDNA.

In the authors' methods: The authors estimated nucleated cell counts from reference gene primer amplification. Assay used: immunoSEQ multiplex PCR; TCRdb lists only in-frame clones, some missing. The DNA was the basis for D and trimming; V, J and clone size are from that table. The sample lists about 150,000 clones, around 81% occurring once. The CDR3 runs to 15 residues. Trimming pared 7 bases from V and 2 bases from J, leaving 18 bases between. The germline V gene has CDR1 LNHDA and CDR2 SQIVND (reference sequence). The receptor was isolated from a human donor with acute or convalescent COVID-19. The donor label of this sample is uncertain. J is TRBJ2-7 and V is TRBV19, with TRBD1 as a possible D gene (6 bases). Sequenced input: peripheral blood. CDR3 nucleotides: TGTGCCAGTACCTATCGGACAGAAGGGGCCTACGAGCAGTACTTC. It codes for CASTYRTEGAYEQYF.